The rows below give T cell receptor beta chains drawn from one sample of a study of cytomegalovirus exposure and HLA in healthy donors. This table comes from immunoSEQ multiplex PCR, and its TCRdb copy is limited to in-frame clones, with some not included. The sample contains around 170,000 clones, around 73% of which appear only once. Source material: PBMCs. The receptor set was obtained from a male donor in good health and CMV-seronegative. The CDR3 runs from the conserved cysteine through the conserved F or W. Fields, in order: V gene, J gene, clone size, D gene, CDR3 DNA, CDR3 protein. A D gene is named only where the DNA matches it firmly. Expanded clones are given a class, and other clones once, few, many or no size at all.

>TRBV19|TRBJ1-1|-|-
TGTGCCAGTAGTAGAGACAGGATAAACACTGAAGCTTTCTTT
CASSRDRINTEAFF
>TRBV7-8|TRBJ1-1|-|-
TGTGCCAGCAGCCAAGGGGGGAACACTGAAGCTTTCTTT
CASSQGGNTEAFF
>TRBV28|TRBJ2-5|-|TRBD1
TGTGCCAGCAGAGAGGGTCGGGACAGGAGACAAGAGACCCAGTACTTC
CASREGRDRRQETQYF
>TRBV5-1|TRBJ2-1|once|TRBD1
TGCGCCAGCAGCTTACAGGGGGCGGGGAATGAGCAGTTCTTC
CASSLQGAGNEQFF
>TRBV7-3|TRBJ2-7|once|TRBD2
TGTGCCAGCAGCTTCTCCGGGACTAGCGGGGCGGTCTACGAGCAGTACTTC
CASSFSGTSGAVYEQYF
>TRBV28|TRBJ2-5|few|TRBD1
TGTGCCACCTTAGGAGCCCGCCAGAACAGGGGACAAGAGACCCAGTACTTC
CATLGARQNRGQETQYF
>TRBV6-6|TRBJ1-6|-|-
TGTGCCAGCAGTTCACAGGATAATTCACCCCTCCACTTT
CASSSQDNSPLHF
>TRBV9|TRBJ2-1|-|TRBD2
TGTGCCAGCAGCGTTCTATTAGCGGGGGGCCACAATGAGCAGTTCTTC
CASSVLLAGGHNEQFF
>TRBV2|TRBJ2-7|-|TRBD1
TGTGCCAGCCCCAGGGACCCGCAGGGGGCGGCCGAGCAGTACTTC
CASPRDPQGAAEQYF
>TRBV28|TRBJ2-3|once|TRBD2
TGTGCCAGCAGTTTAAACTTGGCGGGGGGAGATACGCAGTATTTT
CASSLNLAGGDTQYF
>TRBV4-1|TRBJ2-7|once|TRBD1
TGCGCCAGCAGCCAAATACCGGGACAGGGGATCTACGAGCAGTACTTC
CASSQIPGQGIYEQYF
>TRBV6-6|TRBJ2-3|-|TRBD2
TGTGCCAGCAGTTCAGGACTAGCGGGATTATCAGATACGCAGTATTTT
CASSSGLAGLSDTQYF
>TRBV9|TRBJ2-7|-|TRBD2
TGTGCCAGCAGCCCCGGACTAGCGGCGTTCTCCTACGAGCAGTACTTC
CASSPGLAAFSYEQYF
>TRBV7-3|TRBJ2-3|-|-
TGTGCCAGCACCTCCCACAGGGGCACAGATACGCAGTATTTT
CASTSHRGTDTQYF
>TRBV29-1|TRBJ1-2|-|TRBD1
TGCAGCGCGCGACAGGGCAACTATGGCTACACCTTC
CSARQGNYGYTF
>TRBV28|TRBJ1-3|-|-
TGTGCCAGCACCTTAAAATCCTGGACAGCCACTGGAAACACCATATATTTT
CASTLKSWTATGNTIYF
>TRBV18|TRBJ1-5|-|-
TGTGCCAGCTCACCGAGCGAATATAGCAATCAGCCCCAGCATTTT
CASSPSEYSNQPQHF
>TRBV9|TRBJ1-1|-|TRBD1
TGTGCCAGCAGCATCCCCGACAGGGGAGCATCGAAGAACACTGAAGCTTTCTTT
CASSIPDRGASKNTEAFF
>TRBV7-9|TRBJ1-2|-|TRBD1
TGTGCCAGCAGCTTGGGACAGATGTCGGTGGGGGGCTACACCTTC
CASSLGQMSVGGYTF
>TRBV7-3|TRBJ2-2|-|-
TGTGCCAGCAGTCGCTACCAGGGCACCGGGGAGCTGTTTTTT
CASSRYQGTGELFF
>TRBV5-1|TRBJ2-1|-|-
TGCGCCAGCAGCTTGGCCTCGACTTCCACCTACAATGAGCAGTTCTTC
CASSLASTSTYNEQFF
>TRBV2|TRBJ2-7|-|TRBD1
TGTGCCAGCAGTGAGGGCGTCAGGGGGTTCTACGAGCAGTACTTC
CASSEGVRGFYEQYF
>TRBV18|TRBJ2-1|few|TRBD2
TGTGCCAGCTCATCCTCAACTAGCGGGGGATACAATGAGCAGTTCTTC
CASSSSTSGGYNEQFF
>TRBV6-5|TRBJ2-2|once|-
TGTGCCAGCAGTTACTTCCGGTTCACCGGGGAGCTGTTTTTT
CASSYFRFTGELFF
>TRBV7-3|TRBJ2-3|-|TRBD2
TGTGCCAGCAGCAAGACTAGCGGGAGCGCAGATACGCAGTATTTT
CASSKTSGSADTQYF
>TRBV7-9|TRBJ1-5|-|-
TGTGCCAGCAGTTCCCTTAATCAGCCCCAGCATTTT
CASSSLNQPQHF
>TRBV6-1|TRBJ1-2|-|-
TGTGCCAGCAGTGAAGACGGAGACCTCTATGGCTACACCTTC
CASSEDGDLYGYTF
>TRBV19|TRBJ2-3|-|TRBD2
TGTGCCAGTAGTGGTCGGACTAGCGGGAGTCCAGATACGCAGTATTTT
CASSGRTSGSPDTQYF
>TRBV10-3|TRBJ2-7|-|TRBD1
TGTGCCATCAGCCAGACAGGGGACTACGAGCAGTACTTC
CAISQTGDYEQYF
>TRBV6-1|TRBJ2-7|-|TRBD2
TGTGCCAGCAGTGAAGCGCTCCTTGGACTAGCGGGGGCCTACGAGCAGTACTTC
CASSEALLGLAGAYEQYF
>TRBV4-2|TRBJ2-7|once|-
TGTGCCAGCAGCCAAGATATTGCGACAGCGATCTCCTACGAGCAGTACTTC
CASSQDIATAISYEQYF
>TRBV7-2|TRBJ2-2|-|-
TGTGCCAGCAGCTTAGCTTGGGCAGGGAGGTCCGGGGAGCTGTTTTTT
CASSLAWAGRSGELFF
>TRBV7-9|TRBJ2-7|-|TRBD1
TGTGCCAGCAGCGCCCTAATTAGCGACAGGGGCTACGAGCAGTACTTC
CASSALISDRGYEQYF
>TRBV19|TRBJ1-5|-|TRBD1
TGTGCCAGCGGACAGGGGGGAAGTTATCCGCCCCAGCATTTT
CASGQGGSYPPQHF
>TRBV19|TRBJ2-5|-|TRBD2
TGTGCCAGTAGTATAAGCCCACTAGCGGGAGGAGAGACCCAGTACTTC
CASSISPLAGGETQYF
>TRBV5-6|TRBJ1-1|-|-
TGTGCCAGCAGCTTGTGGGGGGGCCCTATGAACACTGAAGCTTTCTTT
CASSLWGGPMNTEAFF
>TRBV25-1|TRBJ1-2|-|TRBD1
TGTGCCAGCAGTGAATTTAGGGGGCACAACTATGGCTACACCTTC
CASSEFRGHNYGYTF
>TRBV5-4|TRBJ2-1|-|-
TGTGCCAGCAAGGGGGACTATTCCTACAATGAGCAGTTCTTC
CASKGDYSYNEQFF
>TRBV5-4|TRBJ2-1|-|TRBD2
TGTGCCAGCAGCGGGGGTCTAGCGGGGGGCTACAATGAGCAGTTCTTC
CASSGGLAGGYNEQFF
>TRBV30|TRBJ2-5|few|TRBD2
TGTGCCTGGAGTGACCCCTCCAGCGGGATAGAGACCCAGTACTTC
CAWSDPSSGIETQYF
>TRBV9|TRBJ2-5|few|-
TGTGCCAGCAGCGTAGAGATCGGGGAGACCCAGTACTTC
CASSVEIGETQYF
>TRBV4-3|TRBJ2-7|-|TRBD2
TGCGCCAGCAGCCAAGGCATCGACGGGAGGGATTACGAGCAGTACTTC
CASSQGIDGRDYEQYF